The clone carrying this T cell receptor beta chain has only one observation. The junction departs from the called germline gene at one end, perhaps through a read error. The source of the sample is a study of blood T cells in healthy people across ages. Study information: About one barcoded beta molecule per two T cells was captured by template switching.

This CDR3 is built from 16 residues. Germline V CDR1 and CDR2: SGHKS, YYEKEE (reference sequence). PCR was performed a second time for roughly 6 to 12 cycles using a sample-barcoded 5' primer and a J-beta primer mix. Every individual sample yielded 2.5 million or more paired-end reads (each containing CDR3). Using its own MiXCR run on the 5' RACE reads, TCRdb lists one record per CDR3 protein. Among about 640,000 distinct CDR3 sequences listed, around three fifths were seen once. The TCR comes from a man in his fifties or sixties in good health. V usage is TRBV5-5 and J usage is TRBJ1-5, with unresolved D. Sequencing used blood. The CDR3 sequence is CASSLVPALSSQPQHF. CDR3 DNA sequence: TGTGCCAGCAGCTTGGTACCAGCCCTTAGCAGTCAGCCCCAGCATTTT.